This TCR beta chain was identified in a study of CD8+CD57+ T cells in acquired aplastic anemia. This clonotype was picked up many times. Antigen: not known. Previously, flow cytometry had revealed CD8+CD57+ cell expansion in the patients chosen for sequencing. With 8 bases clipped from V and 4 bases from J, the junction kept 4 bases outside the gene matches. Germline-derived CDR1 and CDR2 are KGHDR and SFDVKD. CDR3 length: 14 residues. The use of genomic DNA as template underpinned the TCR beta VDJ and CDR3 profiling. TCRdb re-called the reads with MiXCR, one entry per CDR3 protein. The table lists hundreds of thousands of distinct CDR3 sequences, less than 35% of them singletons. Findings and caveats of the study: It was found that more than 25 CD8+ CDR3 sequences were shared between patients and controls.

The genes are TRBV24-1 and TRBJ2-3; 11 bases agree with TRBD2. This clonotype was sampled from a human donor with aplastic anemia. The sequencing input was sorted CD4+, CD8+, or CD8+CD57+ T cells (not recorded which) from PBMCs. The CDR3 reads CATTSGRSPDTQYF. CDR3 bases: TGTGCCACCACTAGCGGGAGGTCCCCAGATACGCAGTATTTT.